This T cell receptor beta chain was retrieved from a study of vaccination and CD4 T cells after COVID-19. On the study more broadly: Everyone enrolled got two doses of BNT162b2 or mRNA-1273 vaccine.

Oncomine TCR Beta short-read sequencing was applied to DNA from cultured CD4+ T cells. TCRdb independently ran MiXCR on the PCR reads; one entry per CDR3 protein. The top ten clones hold under 35% of a sample with approximately 7,000 distinct CDR3 sequences, around 40% of them seen once. This clonotype was counted only a few times. What it binds is not known. Sample treatment: roughly ten-day PBMC culture with coronavirus spike peptide pools or control peptides (ViraFEST assay). CD4+ T cells of the unexposed donor were collected before the COVID-19 pandemic (2011-2018). This CDR3 is built from 18 residues. Trimming cost V 0 bases and J 4 bases, with 21 bases left between them. Germline CDR1 MNHEY, CDR2 SVGEGT.

The gene calls are TRBV6-2 or TRBV6-3 and TRBJ1-1, with D unresolved. The sequence derives from a human donor in good health. Sequencing was carried out using CD4+ T cells from blood, cultured in vitro. The CDR3 sequence: CASSYSTGNSGWSTEAFF. The CDR3 DNA is TGTGCCAGCAGTTACTCTACTGGGAACTCGGGCTGGAGCACTGAAGCTTTCTTT.